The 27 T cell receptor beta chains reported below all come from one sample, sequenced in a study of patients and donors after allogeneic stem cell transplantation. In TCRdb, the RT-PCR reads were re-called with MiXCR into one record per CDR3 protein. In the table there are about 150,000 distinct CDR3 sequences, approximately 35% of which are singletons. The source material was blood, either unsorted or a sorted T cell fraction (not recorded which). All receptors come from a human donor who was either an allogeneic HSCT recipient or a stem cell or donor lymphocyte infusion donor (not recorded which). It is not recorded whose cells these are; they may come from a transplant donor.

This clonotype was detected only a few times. This CDR3 is CASSADRSMSYGYTF. The CDR3 region has the DNA TGTGCCAGCAGTGCAGACAGGTCCATGAGCTATGGCTACACCTTC. The J gene is TRBJ1-2, the V gene TRBV28, with D perhaps matching TRBD1 (6 bases). The V gene lost 5 bases and the J gene lost 4 bases, with 17 bases spanning the gap. Germline values: CDR1 MDHEN, CDR2 SYDVKM. CDR3 length equals 15 residues.

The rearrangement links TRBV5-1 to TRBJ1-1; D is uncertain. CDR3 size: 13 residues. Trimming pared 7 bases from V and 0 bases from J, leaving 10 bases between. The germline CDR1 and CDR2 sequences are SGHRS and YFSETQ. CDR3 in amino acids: CASGRTMNTEAFF. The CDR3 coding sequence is TGCGCCAGCGGCAGGACTATGAACACTGAAGCTTTCTTT.

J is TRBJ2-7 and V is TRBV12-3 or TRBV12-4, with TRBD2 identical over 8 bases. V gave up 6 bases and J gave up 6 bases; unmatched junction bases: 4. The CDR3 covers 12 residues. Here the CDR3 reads CASSPGGPEQYV. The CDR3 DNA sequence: TGTGCCAGCAGCCCGGGGGGGCCCGAGCAGTACGTC.

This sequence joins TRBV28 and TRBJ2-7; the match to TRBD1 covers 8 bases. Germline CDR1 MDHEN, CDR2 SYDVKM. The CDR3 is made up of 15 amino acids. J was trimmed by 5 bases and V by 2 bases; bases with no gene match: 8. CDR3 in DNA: TGTGCCAGCAGTTTAGGAGGACAGGGTGGGAACGAGCAGTACTTC. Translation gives CASSLGGQGGNEQYF.

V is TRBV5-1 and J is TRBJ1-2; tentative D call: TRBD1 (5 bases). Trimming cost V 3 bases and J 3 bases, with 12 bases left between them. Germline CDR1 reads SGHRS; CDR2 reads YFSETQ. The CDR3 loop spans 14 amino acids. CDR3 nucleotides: TGCGCCAGCAGCTACCAGGGTCAACACTATGGCTACACCTTC. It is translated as CASSYQGQHYGYTF.

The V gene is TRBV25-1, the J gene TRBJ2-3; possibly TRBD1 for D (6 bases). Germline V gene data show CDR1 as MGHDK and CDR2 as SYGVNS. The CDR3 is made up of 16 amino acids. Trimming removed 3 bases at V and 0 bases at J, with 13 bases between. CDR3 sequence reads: CASSESGVFSTDTQYF. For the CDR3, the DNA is TGTGCCAGCAGTGAGTCAGGGGTCTTTAGCACAGATACGCAGTATTTT.

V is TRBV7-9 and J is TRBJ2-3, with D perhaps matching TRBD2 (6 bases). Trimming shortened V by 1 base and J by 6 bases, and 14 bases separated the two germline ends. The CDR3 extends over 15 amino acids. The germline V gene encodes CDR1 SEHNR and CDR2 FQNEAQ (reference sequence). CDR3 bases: TGTGCCAGCAGCTTAGTGGGGCGACTAGAGGATACGCAGTATTTT. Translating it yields CASSLVGRLEDTQYF.

CDR3 sequence reads: CAISGSWGATREQYV. DNA for the CDR3: TGTGCCATCAGTGGTAGCTGGGGGGCAACGCGAGAGCAGTACGTC. This sequence joins TRBV10-3 and TRBJ2-7; D is possibly TRBD1 or TRBD2 (6 bases each). The germline V gene encodes CDR1 ENHRY and CDR2 SYGVKD. The V and J ends lost 4 bases and 7 bases respectively, with 20 bases between them. This CDR3 spans 15 amino acids.

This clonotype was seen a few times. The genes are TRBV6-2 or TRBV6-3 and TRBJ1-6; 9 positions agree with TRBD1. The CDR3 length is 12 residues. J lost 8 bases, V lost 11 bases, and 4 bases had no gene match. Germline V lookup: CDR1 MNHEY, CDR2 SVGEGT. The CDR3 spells CASRTGDSPLHF. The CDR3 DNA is TGTGCCTCCAGGACAGGGGATTCACCCCTCCACTTT.

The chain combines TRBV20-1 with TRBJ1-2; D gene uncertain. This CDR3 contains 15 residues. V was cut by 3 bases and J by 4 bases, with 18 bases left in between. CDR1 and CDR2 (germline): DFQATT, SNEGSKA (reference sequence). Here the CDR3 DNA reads TGCAGTGCTAGTTTCCGGAGGATGGCCCTCTATGGCTACACCTTC. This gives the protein CSASFRRMALYGYTF.

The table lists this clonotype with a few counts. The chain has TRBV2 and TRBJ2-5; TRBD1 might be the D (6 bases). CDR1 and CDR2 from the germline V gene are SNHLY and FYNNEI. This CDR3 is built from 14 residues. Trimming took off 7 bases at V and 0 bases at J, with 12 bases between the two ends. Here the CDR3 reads CASIKRTDQETQYF. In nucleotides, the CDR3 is TGTGCCAGCATTAAAAGGACAGACCAAGAGACCCAGTACTTC. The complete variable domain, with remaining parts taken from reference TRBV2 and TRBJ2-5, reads EPEVTQTPSHQVTQMGQEVILRCVPISNHLYFYWYRQILGQKVEFLVSFYNNEISEKSEIFDDQFSVERPDGSNFTLKIRSTKLEDSAMYFCASIKRTDQETQYFGPGTRLLVL.

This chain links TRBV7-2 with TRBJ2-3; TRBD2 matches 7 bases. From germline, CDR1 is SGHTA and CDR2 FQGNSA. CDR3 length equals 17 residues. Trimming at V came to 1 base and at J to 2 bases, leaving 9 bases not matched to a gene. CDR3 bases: TGTGCCAGCAGCTTAGGGGAGGGGACTGGGTCCACAGATACGCAGTATTTT. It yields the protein CASSLGEGTGSTDTQYF.

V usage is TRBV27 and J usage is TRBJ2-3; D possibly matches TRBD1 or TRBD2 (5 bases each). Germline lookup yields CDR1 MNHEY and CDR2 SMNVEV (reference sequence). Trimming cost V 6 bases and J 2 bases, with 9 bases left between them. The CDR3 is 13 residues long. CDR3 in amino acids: CASRPGHTDTQYF. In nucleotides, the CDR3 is TGTGCCAGCAGACCGGGGCACACAGATACGCAGTATTTT.

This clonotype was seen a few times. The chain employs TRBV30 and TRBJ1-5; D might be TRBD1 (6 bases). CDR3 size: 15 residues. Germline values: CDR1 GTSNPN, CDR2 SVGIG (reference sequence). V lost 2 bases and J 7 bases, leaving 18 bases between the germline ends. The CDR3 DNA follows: TGTGCCTGGAGTTCGGACAGTCCGAAAGGACAGCCCCAGCATTTT. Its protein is CAWSSDSPKGQPQHF.

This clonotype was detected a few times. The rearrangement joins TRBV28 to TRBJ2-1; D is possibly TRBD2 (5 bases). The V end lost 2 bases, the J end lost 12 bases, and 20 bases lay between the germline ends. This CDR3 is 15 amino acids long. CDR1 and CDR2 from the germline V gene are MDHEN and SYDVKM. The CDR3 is CASSLELDRPRGQFF. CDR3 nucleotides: TGTGCCAGCAGTTTAGAACTAGATCGTCCCCGCGGGCAGTTCTTC.

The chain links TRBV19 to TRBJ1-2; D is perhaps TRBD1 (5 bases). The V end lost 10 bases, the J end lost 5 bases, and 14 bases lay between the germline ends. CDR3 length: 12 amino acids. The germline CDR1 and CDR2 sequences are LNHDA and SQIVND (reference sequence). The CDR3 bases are TGTGCCAACACGGCAGGGCGTTATGGCTACACCTTC. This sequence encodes CANTAGRYGYTF.

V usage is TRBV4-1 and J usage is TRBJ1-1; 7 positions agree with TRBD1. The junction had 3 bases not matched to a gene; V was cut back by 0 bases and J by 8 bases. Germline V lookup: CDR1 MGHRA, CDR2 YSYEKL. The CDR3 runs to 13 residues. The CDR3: CASSQEGGEEAFF. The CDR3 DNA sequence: TGCGCCAGCAGCCAAGAAGGGGGCGAGGAAGCTTTCTTT.

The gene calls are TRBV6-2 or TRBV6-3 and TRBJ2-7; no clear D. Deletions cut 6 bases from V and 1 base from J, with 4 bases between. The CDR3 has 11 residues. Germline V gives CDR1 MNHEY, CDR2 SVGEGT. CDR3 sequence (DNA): TGTGCCAGCAGCCAATCCTACGAGCAGTACTTC. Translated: CASSQSYEQYF.

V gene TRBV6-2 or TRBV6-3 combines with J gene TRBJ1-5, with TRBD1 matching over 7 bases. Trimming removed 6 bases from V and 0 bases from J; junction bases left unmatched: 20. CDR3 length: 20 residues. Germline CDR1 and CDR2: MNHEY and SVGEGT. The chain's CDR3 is CASRSKSGTELLYSNQPQHF. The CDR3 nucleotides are TGTGCCAGCAGGTCTAAATCCGGGACAGAACTTCTTTATAGCAATCAGCCCCAGCATTTT.

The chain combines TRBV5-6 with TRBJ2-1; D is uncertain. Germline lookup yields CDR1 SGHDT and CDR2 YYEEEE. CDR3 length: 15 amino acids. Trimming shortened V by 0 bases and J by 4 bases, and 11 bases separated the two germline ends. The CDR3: CASSLEGQPYNEQFF. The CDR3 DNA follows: TGTGCCAGCAGCTTGGAGGGCCAGCCGTACAATGAGCAGTTCTTC.

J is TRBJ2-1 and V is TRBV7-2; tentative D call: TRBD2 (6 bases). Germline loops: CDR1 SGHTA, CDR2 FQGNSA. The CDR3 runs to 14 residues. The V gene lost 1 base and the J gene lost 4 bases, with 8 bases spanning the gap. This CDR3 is CASSLELAYNEQFF. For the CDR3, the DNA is TGTGCCAGCAGCTTAGAACTAGCTTACAATGAGCAGTTCTTC.

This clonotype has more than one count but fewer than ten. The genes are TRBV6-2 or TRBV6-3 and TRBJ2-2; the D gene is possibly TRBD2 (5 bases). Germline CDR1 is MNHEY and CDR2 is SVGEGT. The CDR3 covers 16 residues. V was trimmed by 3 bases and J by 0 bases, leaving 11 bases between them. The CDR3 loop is CASSYRAVANTGELFF. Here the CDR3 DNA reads TGTGCCAGCAGTTATCGAGCGGTCGCGAACACCGGGGAGCTGTTTTTT.

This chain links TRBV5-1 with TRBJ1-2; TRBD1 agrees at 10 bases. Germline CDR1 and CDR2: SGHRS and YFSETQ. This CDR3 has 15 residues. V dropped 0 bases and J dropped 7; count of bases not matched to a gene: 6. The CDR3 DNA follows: TGCGCCAGCAGCTTGGAGGTCCGGACAGGGGGTGGCTACACCTTC. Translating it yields CASSLEVRTGGGYTF.

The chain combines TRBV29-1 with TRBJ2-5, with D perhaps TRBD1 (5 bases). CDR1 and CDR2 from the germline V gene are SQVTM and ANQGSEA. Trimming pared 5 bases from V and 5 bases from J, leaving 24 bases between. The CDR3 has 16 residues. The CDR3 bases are TGCAGCGTTCACGGCAGCCTGTTGACAGCACGGGAGACCCAGTACTTC. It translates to CSVHGSLLTARETQYF.

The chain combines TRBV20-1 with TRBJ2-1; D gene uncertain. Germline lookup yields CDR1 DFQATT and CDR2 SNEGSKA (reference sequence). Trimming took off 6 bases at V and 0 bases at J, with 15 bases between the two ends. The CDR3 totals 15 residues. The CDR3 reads CSAPPWASSYNEQFF. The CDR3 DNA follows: TGCAGTGCCCCTCCGTGGGCGAGCTCCTACAATGAGCAGTTCTTC.

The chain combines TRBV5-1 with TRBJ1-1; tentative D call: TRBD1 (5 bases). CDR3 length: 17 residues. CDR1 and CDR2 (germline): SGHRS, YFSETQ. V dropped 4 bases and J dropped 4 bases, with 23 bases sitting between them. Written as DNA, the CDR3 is TGCGCCAGCAGCCCCCTCTTATCAGGGAACAAGGTCACTGAAGCTTTCTTT. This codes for CASSPLLSGNKVTEAFF.

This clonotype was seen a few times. For the CDR3, the DNA is TGCAGCGGAACGGGACCGACTATGAACACTGAAGCTTTCTTT. Translated, it gives CSGTGPTMNTEAFF. The V gene is TRBV29-1, the J gene TRBJ1-1, with a weak D call TRBD1 (5 bases). Trimming cost V 7 bases and J 0 bases, with 15 bases left between them. The CDR3 totals 14 residues. Germline V gene sequence: CDR1 SQVTM, CDR2 ANQGSEA.